In its sample, the clone carrying this T cell receptor beta chain was seen a few times. For the second PCR, which ran for about 6 to 11 cycles, a sample-barcoded 5' primer and a J-beta primer mix were used. MiXCR, run by TCRdb on the 5' RACE reads, gives a single entry per CDR3 protein. The sample lists roughly 1.9 million distinct CDR3 sequences, around 42% occurring once. These data are taken from a study of blood T cells in healthy people across ages. The sequence was collected from a human donor in good health. The material sequenced was blood.

The CDR3, as DNA: TGCGCCAGCAGCCCCCAGCCGGGCCAAAACATTCAGTACTTC. Residues: CASSPQPGQNIQYF. This rearrangement joins TRBV5-1 to TRBJ2-4; D ambiguous. The CDR3 has 14 residues. Germline V gene lookup returns CDR1 SGHRS and CDR2 YFSETQ. Trimming removed 4 bases at V and 5 bases at J, with 13 bases between.